Listed below are T cell receptor beta chains from one sample, sequenced in a study of blood T cells in healthy people across ages. In TCRdb, the 5' RACE reads were re-called with MiXCR into one record per CDR3 protein. Of about 1.8 million distinct CDR3 sequences in the sample, approximately 50% were seen once. The source material was blood. The receptors here all came from a woman between 40 and 55 years old in good health. CDR3s include the opening cysteine and the closing phenylalanine or tryptophan. D genes are given only for firm matches. Clone sizes are given selectively: once, few, many, or a class where the clone is expanded.

>NA|TRBV2|TRBJ2-7|NA
TGTGCCAGCATGGCAAACTCCTACGAGCAGTACTTC
CASMANSYEQYF
>NA|TRBV4-1|TRBJ2-3|NA
TGCGCCAGCAGCCAAGGAGTGGGTTACACAGATACGCAGTATTTT
CASSQGVGYTDTQYF
>NA|TRBV18|TRBJ2-5|NA
TGTGCCAGCTCACCATTCTCGGAGACCCAGTACTTC
CASSPFSETQYF
>NA|TRBV4-1|TRBJ1-2|few
TGCGCCAGCAGCCAAGAGGACAAGGCCACCTATGGCTACACCTTC
CASSQEDKATYGYTF
>NA|TRBV20-1|TRBJ1-2|NA
TGCAGTGCTTCCACAGGGTCCGGCTACACCTTC
CSASTGSGYTF
>NA|TRBV28|TRBJ2-3|NA
TGTGCCAGCAGTTCACCGGACTACAACACAGATACGCAGTATTTT
CASSSPDYNTDTQYF
>TRBD2|TRBV18|TRBJ2-7|NA
TGTGCCAGCTCACTTACTGGGCCCAGGCGGGGGTTCGAGCAGTACTTC
CASSLTGPRRGFEQYF
>NA|TRBV2|TRBJ2-1|NA
TGTGCCAGCAGAGGGTTGGAGCAGTTCTTC
CASRGLEQFF
>TRBD2|TRBV12-3/TRBV12-4|TRBJ2-3|few
TGTGCCAGCAGCCCAAACCCGGGGGGGCAGGGAGATACGCAGTATTTT
CASSPNPGGQGDTQYF
>NA|TRBV6-6|TRBJ2-7|few
TGTGCCAGCCAGCTGAGGGATTACGAGCAGTACTTC
CASQLRDYEQYF
>NA|TRBV18|TRBJ2-3|NA
TGTGCCAGCTCACCACCGAATTCTATTAGTTACACAGATACGCAGTATTTT
CASSPPNSISYTDTQYF
>NA|TRBV7-2|TRBJ2-3|few
TGTGCCAGCAGCTTAATCTCCCCGGGGGATACGCAGTATTTT
CASSLISPGDTQYF
>NA|TRBV5-1|TRBJ2-7|many
TGTGCCAGCAGCTTAGAACCCTACGAGCAGTACTTC
CASSLEPYEQYF
>TRBD1|TRBV14|TRBJ1-1|NA
TGTGCCAGCAGCCAAACACAGGGGGTCACTGAAGCTTTCTTT
CASSQTQGVTEAFF
>NA|TRBV20-1|TRBJ2-5|NA
TGCAGTGCTAGTGAGGGTGGGCGGGAGACCCAGTACTTC
CSASEGGRETQYF
>NA|TRBV24-1|TRBJ2-3|NA
TGTGCCACCAGTGATAGCACAAGCACAGATACGCAGTATTTT
CATSDSTSTDTQYF
>TRBD1|TRBV28|TRBJ2-7|few
TGTGCCAGCAGTTTACAGGGGGCGGGAACCTACGAGCAGTACTTC
CASSLQGAGTYEQYF
>NA|TRBV27|TRBJ2-3|NA
TGTGCCAGCAGCTACATGGGCCAAAGCACAGATACGCAGTATTTT
CASSYMGQSTDTQYF
>TRBD1|TRBV29-1|TRBJ2-7|NA
TGCAGCGTTGAAGGGGACAGGGGGGCTTACAATGAGCAGTACTTC
CSVEGDRGAYNEQYF
>TRBD1|TRBV12-3/TRBV12-4|TRBJ2-4|NA
TGTGCCAGCAGTTACAGGGGGATAGCCAAAAACATTCAGTACTTC
CASSYRGIAKNIQYF
>NA|TRBV7-9|TRBJ1-5|once
TGTGCCAGCAGTTTAAGAACCTTAAGCAATCAGCCCCAGCATTTT
CASSLRTLSNQPQHF
>TRBD1|TRBV12-3/TRBV12-4|TRBJ2-5|few
TGTGCCAGCAGTAATGCGGACAGGGGGGAGACCCAGTACTTC
CASSNADRGETQYF
>TRBD1|TRBV27|TRBJ2-3|NA
TGTGCCAGCAGTTCCCAGCCCCTCTCGACAGGGCTTACAGATACGCAGTATTTT
CASSSQPLSTGLTDTQYF
>TRBD1|TRBV9|TRBJ2-1|few
TGTGCCAGCAGCGGCGGATCCCCCGGGACAGTAGCCTACAATGAGCAGTTCTTC
CASSGGSPGTVAYNEQFF
>TRBD1|TRBV20-1|TRBJ2-5|few
TGCAGTGCTAGACCCTGGACAGGGACTCGGGAGACCCAGTACTTC
CSARPWTGTRETQYF
>TRBD2|TRBV5-1|TRBJ2-3|NA
TGCGCCAGCATAGCGGGTCTTTCACCAGATACGCAGTATTTT
CASIAGLSPDTQYF
>TRBD1|TRBV5-1|TRBJ2-4|NA
TGCGCCAGCAGCACAGGGACAGAGGAGTACTTC
CASSTGTEEYF
>TRBD1|TRBV3-1|TRBJ2-3|NA
TGTGCCAGCAGCAGAGGCCTGGGACAGAGCACAGATACGCAGTATTTT
CASSRGLGQSTDTQYF
>TRBD1|TRBV6-5|TRBJ2-5|NA
TGTGCCAGCAGTCCGGAGAAGACAGGGGGCCAAGAGACCCAGTACTTC
CASSPEKTGGQETQYF
>NA|TRBV11-2|TRBJ1-2|NA
TGTGCCAGCAGCTTAGACACTTATAACTATGGCTACACCTTC
CASSLDTYNYGYTF
>TRBD2|TRBV20-1|TRBJ2-4|NA
TGCAGTGCTAAAGCCCGCGGACTAGCGGGGGGGCTGGACATTCAGTACTTC
CSAKARGLAGGLDIQYF
>NA|TRBV10-3|TRBJ1-2|NA
TGTGCCATCAGTGGTGGTCAGGCCGATAAGGATGGCTACACCTTC
CAISGGQADKDGYTF
>NA|TRBV20-1|TRBJ1-1|few
TGCAGTGCTAGCTGGGAAGGCACTGAAGCTTTCTTT
CSASWEGTEAFF
>NA|TRBV28|TRBJ2-7|few
TGTGCCAGCAGTTCCTACAGGTCCACCTACGAGCAGTACTTC
CASSSYRSTYEQYF
>NA|TRBV5-1|TRBJ2-3|NA
TGCGCCAGCAGCTTGCCAGGGGCCGGACTGAGAACCACAGATACGCAGTATTTT
CASSLPGAGLRTTDTQYF
>TRBD2|TRBV12-3/TRBV12-4|TRBJ2-1|NA
TGTGCCAGCAGTGTCAGCGGGGGGGCCAATGAGCAGTTCTTC
CASSVSGGANEQFF
>TRBD2|TRBV4-3|TRBJ2-5|NA
TGCGCCAGCAGCCAAGATTGGGGCGTAGCGGGGGGGCCAGTCTCCGAGACCCAGTACTTC
CASSQDWGVAGGPVSETQYF
>NA|TRBV12-3/TRBV12-4|TRBJ1-2|few
TGTGCCAGCAACCCGAGTGGGAGATTAAACTATGGCTACACCTTC
CASNPSGRLNYGYTF
>NA|TRBV7-8|TRBJ2-1|NA
TGTGCCAGCAGCTTAGTGGGCAGTGGGGGTTCTGATGAGCAGTTCTTC
CASSLVGSGGSDEQFF
>TRBD1|TRBV29-1|TRBJ2-1|NA
TGCAGCGCCCAGCTTCGACAGGGGTTGTGGCATGAGCAGTTCTTC
CSAQLRQGLWHEQFF
>NA|TRBV4-3|TRBJ1-4|NA
TGCGCCAGCAGCCCGGCGACGGCGAGTCCCTATGAAAAACTGTTTTTT
CASSPATASPYEKLFF
>NA|TRBV9|TRBJ2-1|many
TGTGCCAGCACCGAAGCTCCGAGCTCCTACAATGAGCAGTTCTTC
CASTEAPSSYNEQFF
>NA|TRBV4-3|TRBJ2-5|few
TGCGCCAGCAGCCAAGCCCCCTTGGGGGAGGAGACCCAGTACTTC
CASSQAPLGEETQYF
>NA|TRBV7-3|TRBJ2-2|NA
TGTGCCAGCCGTTTAGGGTCGGGCGGGGAGCTGTTTTTT
CASRLGSGGELFF
>NA|TRBV9|TRBJ2-3|NA
TGTGCCAGCAGTGTTAGACAGGACACAGATACGCAGTATTTT
CASSVRQDTDTQYF
>NA|TRBV12-3/TRBV12-4|TRBJ1-2|NA
TGTGTCAGCAGTCGGGACCGCCTCTATGGCTACACCTTC
CVSSRDRLYGYTF
>NA|TRBV25-1|TRBJ2-7|many
TGTGCCAGCAGTGAATACTACGAGCAGTACTTC
CASSEYYEQYF
>NA|TRBV4-2|TRBJ1-2|NA
TGTGCCAGCACCACCAACTACCGTTATGGCTACACCTTC
CASTTNYRYGYTF
>TRBD2|TRBV15|TRBJ2-4|NA
TGTGCCACCAGCAGAGAGAGTAGCGGGGGAACTAAGCAGTACTTC
CATSRESSGGTKQYF
>TRBD1|TRBV6-2/TRBV6-3|TRBJ2-1|NA
TGTGCCAGCATTTTAGGACAGGGGGCATTCGGACGGGGTGAGCAGTTCTTC
CASILGQGAFGRGEQFF
>NA|TRBV28|TRBJ1-2|NA
TGTGCCAGCCCCCCATCATTCGGGTCTAACTATGGCTACACCTTC
CASPPSFGSNYGYTF
>TRBD1|TRBV5-1|TRBJ2-5|once
TGCGCCAGCAGCGCCTGGACAGGGCCAGAGACCCAGTACTTC
CASSAWTGPETQYF
>NA|TRBV9|TRBJ1-2|few
TGTGCCAGCAGCGTCGGGGATTATGGCTACACCTTC
CASSVGDYGYTF
>TRBD2|TRBV3-1|TRBJ2-3|NA
TGTGCCAGCAGCCCCGGGGGGAACAGGCTGAGCACAGATACGCAGTATTTT
CASSPGGNRLSTDTQYF
>TRBD1|TRBV29-1|TRBJ2-5|NA
TGCAGCGTTCGGACAGGGGGGAACAATGAGCAGTACTTC
CSVRTGGNNEQYF